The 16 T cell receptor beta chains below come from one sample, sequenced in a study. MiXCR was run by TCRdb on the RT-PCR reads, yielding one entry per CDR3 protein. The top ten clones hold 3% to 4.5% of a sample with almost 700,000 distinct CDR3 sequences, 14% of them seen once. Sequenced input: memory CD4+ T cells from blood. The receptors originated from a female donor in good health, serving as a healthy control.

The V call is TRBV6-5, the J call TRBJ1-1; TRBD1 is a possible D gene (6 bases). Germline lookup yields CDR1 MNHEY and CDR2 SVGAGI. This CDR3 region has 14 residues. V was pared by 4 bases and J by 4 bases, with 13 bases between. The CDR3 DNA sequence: TGTGCCAGCAGTTCCCCGGGACATCTCACTGAAGCTTTCTTT. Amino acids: CASSSPGHLTEAFF.

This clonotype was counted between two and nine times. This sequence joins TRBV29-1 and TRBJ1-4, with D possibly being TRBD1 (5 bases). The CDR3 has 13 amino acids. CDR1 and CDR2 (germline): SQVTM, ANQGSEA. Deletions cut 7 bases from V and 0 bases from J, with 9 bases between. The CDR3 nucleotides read TGCAGCGGGGGGGGTACAACTAATGAAAAACTGTTTTTT. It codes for CSGGGTTNEKLFF.

The CDR3: CASRLGLAGGEQFF. CDR3 nucleotide sequence: TGTGCCAGTCGGCTCGGACTAGCGGGCGGTGAGCAGTTCTTC. The chain carries TRBV19 and TRBJ2-1; 11 nucleotides align to TRBD2. Germline V gives CDR1 LNHDA, CDR2 SQIVND (reference sequence). The J segment lost 9 bases and the V segment lost 8 bases, leaving 9 bases of the junction unmatched. This CDR3 is 14 amino acids long.

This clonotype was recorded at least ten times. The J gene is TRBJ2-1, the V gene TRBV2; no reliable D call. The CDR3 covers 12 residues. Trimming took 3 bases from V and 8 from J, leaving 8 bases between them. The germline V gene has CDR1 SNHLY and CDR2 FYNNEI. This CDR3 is CASSDAADEQFF. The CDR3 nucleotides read TGTGCCAGCAGTGATGCTGCTGATGAGCAGTTCTTC.

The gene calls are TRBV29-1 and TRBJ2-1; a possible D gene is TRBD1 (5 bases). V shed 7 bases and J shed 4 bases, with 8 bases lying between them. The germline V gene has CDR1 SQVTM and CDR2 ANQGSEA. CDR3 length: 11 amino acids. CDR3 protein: CSGGGYNEQFF. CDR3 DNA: TGCAGCGGGGGCGGTTACAATGAGCAGTTCTTC.

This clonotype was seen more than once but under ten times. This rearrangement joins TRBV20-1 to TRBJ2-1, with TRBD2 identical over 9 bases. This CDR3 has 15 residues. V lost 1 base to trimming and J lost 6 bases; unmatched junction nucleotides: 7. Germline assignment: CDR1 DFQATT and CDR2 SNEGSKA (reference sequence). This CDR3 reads CSARGGLATVNEQFF. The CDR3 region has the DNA TGCAGTGCTAGAGGTGGACTAGCGACTGTCAATGAGCAGTTCTTC.

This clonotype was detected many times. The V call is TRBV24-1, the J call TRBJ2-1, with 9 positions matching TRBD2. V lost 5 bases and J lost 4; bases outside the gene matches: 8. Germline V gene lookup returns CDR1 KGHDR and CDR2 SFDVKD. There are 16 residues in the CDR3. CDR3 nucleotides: TGTGCCACCAGTGGGGGCGGGAGGGTCGCTTACAATGAGCAGTTCTTC. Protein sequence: CATSGGGRVAYNEQFF.

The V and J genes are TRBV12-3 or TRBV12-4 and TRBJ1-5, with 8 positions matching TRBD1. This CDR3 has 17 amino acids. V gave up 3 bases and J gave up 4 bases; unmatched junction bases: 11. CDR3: CASSLRFGTGQNQPQHF. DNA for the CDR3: TGTGCCAGCAGTTTGAGATTTGGGACAGGACAGAATCAGCCCCAGCATTTT.

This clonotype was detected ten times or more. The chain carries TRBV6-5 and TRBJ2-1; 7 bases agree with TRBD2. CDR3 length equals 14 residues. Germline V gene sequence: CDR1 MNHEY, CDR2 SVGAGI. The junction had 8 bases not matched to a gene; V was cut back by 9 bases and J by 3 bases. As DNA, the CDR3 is TGTGCCAGGTGGGGAGCGGGGAACTACAATGAGCAGTTCTTC. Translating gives CARWGAGNYNEQFF.

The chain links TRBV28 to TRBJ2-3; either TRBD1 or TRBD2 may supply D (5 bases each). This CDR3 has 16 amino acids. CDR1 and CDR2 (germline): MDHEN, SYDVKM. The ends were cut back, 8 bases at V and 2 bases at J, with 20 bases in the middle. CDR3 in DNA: TGTGCCAGCTCGGTTTCCTGGGGGAGAATCACAGATACGCAGTATTTT. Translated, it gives CASSVSWGRITDTQYF.

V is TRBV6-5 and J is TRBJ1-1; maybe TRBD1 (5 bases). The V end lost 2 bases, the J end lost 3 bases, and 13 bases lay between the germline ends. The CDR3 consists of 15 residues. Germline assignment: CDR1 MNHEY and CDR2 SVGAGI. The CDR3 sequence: CASSYQLRGHTEAFF. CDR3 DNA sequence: TGTGCCAGCAGTTACCAGCTAAGGGGCCACACTGAAGCTTTCTTT.

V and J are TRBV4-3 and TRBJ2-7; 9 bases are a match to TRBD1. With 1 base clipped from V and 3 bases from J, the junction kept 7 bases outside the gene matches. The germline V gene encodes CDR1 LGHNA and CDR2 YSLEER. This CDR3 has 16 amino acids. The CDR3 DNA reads TGCGCCAGCAGCCAAGGGGGACAGGGAGCTGGCTACGAGCAGTACTTC. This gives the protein CASSQGGQGAGYEQYF.

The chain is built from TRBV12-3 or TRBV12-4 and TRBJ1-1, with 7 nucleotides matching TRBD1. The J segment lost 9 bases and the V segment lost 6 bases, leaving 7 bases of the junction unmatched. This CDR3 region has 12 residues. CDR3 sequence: CASRKDRTKAFF. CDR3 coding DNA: TGTGCCAGCAGGAAGGACAGGACTAAAGCTTTCTTT.

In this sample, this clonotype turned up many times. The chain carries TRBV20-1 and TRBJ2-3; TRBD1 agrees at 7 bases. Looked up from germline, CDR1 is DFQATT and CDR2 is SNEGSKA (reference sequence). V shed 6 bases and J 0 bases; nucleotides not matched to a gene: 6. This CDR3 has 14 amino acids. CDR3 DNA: TGCAGTGCCTCGGGACAGCCTAGCACAGATACGCAGTATTTT. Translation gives CSASGQPSTDTQYF.

CDR3 loop: CASSRSGTGCTEAFF. The CDR3, as DNA: TGTGCCAGCAGCCGCTCCGGGACAGGGTGCACTGAAGCTTTCTTT. The chain employs TRBV28 and TRBJ1-1; 9 positions match TRBD1. This CDR3 comprises 15 residues. V was pared by 6 bases and J by 4 bases, with 9 bases of the junction left unmatched. Looked up from germline, CDR1 is MDHEN and CDR2 is SYDVKM.

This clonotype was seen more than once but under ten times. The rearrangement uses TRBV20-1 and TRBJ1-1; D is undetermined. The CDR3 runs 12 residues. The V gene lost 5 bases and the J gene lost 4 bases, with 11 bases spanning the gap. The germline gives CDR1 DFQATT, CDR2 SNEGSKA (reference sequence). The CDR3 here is CSAWGGSTEAFF. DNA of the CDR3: TGCAGTGCTTGGGGAGGATCCACTGAAGCTTTCTTT.